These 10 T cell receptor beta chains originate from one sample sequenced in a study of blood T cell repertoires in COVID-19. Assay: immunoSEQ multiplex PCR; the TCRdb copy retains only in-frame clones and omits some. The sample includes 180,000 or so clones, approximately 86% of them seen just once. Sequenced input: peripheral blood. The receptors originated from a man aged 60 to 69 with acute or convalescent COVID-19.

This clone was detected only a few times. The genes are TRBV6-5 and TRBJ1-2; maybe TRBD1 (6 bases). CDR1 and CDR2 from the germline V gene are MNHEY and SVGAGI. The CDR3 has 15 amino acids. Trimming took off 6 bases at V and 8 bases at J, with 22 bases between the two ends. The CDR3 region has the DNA TGTGCCAGCAGACTCCGGCACCGGGGGGCGTTAGGCTACACCTTC. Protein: CASRLRHRGALGYTF.

The CDR3 DNA is TGTGCCAGTAGGGGCCCGGGGGGGTCGGACACTGAAGCTTTCTTT. Amino acid sequence: CASRGPGGSDTEAFF. This chain uses TRBV19 with TRBJ1-1, with a possible D match to TRBD1 (5 bases). The germline gives CDR1 LNHDA, CDR2 SQIVND (reference sequence). Trimming cost V 6 bases and J 3 bases, with 17 bases left between them. The CDR3 is made up of 15 amino acids.

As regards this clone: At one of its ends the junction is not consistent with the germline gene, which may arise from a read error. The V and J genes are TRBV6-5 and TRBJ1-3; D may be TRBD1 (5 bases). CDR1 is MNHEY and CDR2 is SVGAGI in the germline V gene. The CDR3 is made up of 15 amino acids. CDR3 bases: TGTGCCGGCAGGAGGGACTTGGTGCCTGGAAACACCATATATTTT. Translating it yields CAGRRDLVPGNTIYF.

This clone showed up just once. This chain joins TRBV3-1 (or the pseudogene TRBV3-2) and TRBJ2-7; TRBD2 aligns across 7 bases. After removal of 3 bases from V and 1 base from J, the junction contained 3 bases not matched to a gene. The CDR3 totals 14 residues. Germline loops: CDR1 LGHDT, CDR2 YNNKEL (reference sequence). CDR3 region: CASSQAGLSYEQYF. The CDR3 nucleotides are TGTGCCAGCAGCCAGGCGGGACTATCCTACGAGCAGTACTTC.

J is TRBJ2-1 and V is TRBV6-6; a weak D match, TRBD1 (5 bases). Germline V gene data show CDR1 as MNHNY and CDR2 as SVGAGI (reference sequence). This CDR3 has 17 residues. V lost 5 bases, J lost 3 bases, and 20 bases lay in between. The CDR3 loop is CASSHSDRDSSYNEQFF. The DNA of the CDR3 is TGTGCCAGCAGTCATTCGGATAGAGACAGCAGCTACAATGAGCAGTTCTTC.

The CDR3 loop reads CASSPGLNNEKLFF. The CDR3 DNA sequence: TGTGCCAGCTCACCGGGACTGAATAATGAAAAACTGTTTTTT. The chain joins TRBV18 to TRBJ1-4; D perhaps matches TRBD1 (5 bases). The germline V and J ends were trimmed by 3 bases and 4 bases, with 9 bases remaining between them. The germline gives CDR1 KGHSH, CDR2 LQKENI. The CDR3 contains 14 residues.

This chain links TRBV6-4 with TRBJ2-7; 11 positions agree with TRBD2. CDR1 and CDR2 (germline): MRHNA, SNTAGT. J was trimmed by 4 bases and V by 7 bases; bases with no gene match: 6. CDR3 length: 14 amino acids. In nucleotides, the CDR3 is TGTGCCAGCAATAGACTAGCGGGAAGATACGAGCAGTACTTC. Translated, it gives CASNRLAGRYEQYF.

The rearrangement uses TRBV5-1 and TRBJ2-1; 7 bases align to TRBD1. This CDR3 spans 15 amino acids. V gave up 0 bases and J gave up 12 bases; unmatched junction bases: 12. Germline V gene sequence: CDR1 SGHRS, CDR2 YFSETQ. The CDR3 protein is CASSLEGAGVKLQFF. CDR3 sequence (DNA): TGCGCCAGCAGCTTGGAGGGGGCCGGAGTAAAGTTGCAGTTCTTC.

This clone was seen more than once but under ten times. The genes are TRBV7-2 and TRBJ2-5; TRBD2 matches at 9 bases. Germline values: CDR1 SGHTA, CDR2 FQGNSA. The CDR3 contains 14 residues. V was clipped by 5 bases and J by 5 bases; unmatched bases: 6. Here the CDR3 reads CASSGSGRVETQYF. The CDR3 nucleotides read TGTGCCAGCAGCGGTAGCGGGAGAGTGGAGACCCAGTACTTC.

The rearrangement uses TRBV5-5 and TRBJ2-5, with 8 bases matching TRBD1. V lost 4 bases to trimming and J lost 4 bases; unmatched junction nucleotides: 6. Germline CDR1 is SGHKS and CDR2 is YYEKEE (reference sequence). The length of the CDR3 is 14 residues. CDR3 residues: CASSHGQGGETQYF. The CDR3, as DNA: TGTGCCAGCAGCCACGGACAGGGAGGAGAGACCCAGTACTTC.